This T cell receptor (beta chain) stems from a study of post-analysis software for immune sequencing data. General observations from the study: Samples prepared in the same batch strongly co-clustered by F measure. Patients had higher frequencies than controls of roughly 5 TRBV segments, including TRBV5-6, TRBV5-1 and TRBV20-1.

Worth noting for this clonotype: Its antigen is currently unknown.

cDNA libraries of TCR beta carried unique molecular identifiers. When about 0.9 to 10 million T cells were used, they gave hundreds of thousands of cDNA molecules. MiXCR, run by TCRdb on the PCR reads, gives a single entry per CDR3 protein. The sample lists some 500,000 distinct CDR3 sequences, approximately 45% occurring once. This CDR3 has 17 amino acids. CDR1 and CDR2 from the germline V gene are SGHVS and FNYEAQ. The rearrangement joins TRBV7-6 to TRBJ2-1; D might be TRBD1 or TRBD2, each matching 5 bases. TRBJ2-7 matches the DNA end more closely, so the J call is doubtful. This TCR was sampled from a girl aged 5-17 years with multiple sclerosis. The sequencing input was blood. CDR3 nucleotides: TGTGCCAGCAAATCCGGGACGGAGGAAAGCTCCTACAATGAGCAGTACTTC. Protein sequence: CASKSGTEESSYNEQYF.